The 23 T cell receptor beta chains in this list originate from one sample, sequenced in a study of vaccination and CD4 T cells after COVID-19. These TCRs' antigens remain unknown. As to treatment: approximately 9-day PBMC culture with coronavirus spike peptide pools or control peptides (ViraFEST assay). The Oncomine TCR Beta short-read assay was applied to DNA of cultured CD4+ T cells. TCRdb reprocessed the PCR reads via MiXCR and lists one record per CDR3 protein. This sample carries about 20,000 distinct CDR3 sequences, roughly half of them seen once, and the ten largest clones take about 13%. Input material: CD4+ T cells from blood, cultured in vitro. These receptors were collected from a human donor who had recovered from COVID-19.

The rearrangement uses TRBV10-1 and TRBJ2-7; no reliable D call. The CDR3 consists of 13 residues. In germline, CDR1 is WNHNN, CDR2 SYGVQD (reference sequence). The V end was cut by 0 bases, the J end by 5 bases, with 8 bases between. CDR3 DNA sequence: TGCGCCAGCAGTGAGTCCCTCCCGGACGAGCAGTACTTC. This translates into CASSESLPDEQYF.

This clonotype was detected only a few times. CDR3 DNA: TGCAGTGCTTCAGGGGTGAAAAGCACAGATACGCAGTATTTT. Its protein is CSASGVKSTDTQYF. The chain links TRBV20-1 to TRBJ2-3, with D possibly TRBD1 on 6 matching bases. The germline V gene encodes CDR1 DFQATT and CDR2 SNEGSKA (reference sequence). The CDR3 covers 14 residues. V lost 5 bases to trimming and J lost 0 bases, with 12 bases between them.

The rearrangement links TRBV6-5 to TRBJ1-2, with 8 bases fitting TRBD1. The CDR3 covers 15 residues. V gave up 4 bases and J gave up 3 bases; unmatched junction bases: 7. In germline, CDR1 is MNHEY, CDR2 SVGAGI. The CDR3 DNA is TGTGCCAGCAGTTCCGCGGACAGGGAGGACTATGGCTACACCTTC. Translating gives CASSSADREDYGYTF.

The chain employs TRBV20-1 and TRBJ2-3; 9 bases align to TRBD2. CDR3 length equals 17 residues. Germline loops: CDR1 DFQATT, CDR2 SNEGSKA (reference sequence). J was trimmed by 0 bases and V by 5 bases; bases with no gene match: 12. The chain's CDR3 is CSAAWRREGSSTDTQYF. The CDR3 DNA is TGCAGTGCTGCGTGGAGGCGGGAGGGCTCTAGCACAGATACGCAGTATTTT.

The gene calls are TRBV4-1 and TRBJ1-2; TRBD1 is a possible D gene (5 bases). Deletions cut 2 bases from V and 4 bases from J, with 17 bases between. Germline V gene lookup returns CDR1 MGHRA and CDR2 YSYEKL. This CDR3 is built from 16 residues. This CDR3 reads CASSQIGGAHSYGYTF. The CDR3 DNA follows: TGCGCCAGCAGCCAAATTGGAGGGGCGCATAGCTATGGCTACACCTTC.

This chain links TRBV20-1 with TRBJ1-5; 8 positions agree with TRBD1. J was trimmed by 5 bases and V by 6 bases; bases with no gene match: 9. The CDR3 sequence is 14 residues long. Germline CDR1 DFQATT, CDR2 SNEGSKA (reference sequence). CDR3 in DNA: TGCAGTGCGATCGATGGGACAGGTGATCAGCCCCAGCATTTT. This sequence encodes CSAIDGTGDQPQHF.

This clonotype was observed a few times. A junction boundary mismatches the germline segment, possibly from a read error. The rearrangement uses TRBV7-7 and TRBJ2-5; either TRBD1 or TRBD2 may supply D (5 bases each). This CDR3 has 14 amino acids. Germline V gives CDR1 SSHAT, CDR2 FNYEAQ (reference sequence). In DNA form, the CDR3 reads TGTGCTAGCAGCTTAGCAGGGACCCAAGAGACCCAGTACTTC. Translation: CASSLAGTQETQYF.

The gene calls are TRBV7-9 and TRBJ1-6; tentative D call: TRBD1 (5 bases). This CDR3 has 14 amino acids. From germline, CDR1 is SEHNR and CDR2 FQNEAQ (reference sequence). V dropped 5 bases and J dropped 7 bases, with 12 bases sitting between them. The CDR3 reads CASSQGRPNSPLHF. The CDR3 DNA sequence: TGTGCCAGCAGCCAGGGACGGCCAAATTCACCCCTCCACTTT.

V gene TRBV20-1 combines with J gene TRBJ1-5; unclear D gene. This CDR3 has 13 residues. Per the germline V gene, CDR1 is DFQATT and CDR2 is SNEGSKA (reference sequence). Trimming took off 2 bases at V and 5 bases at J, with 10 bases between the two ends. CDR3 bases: TGCAGTGCTAGAATCGACCGGGATCAGCCCCAGCATTTT. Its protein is CSARIDRDQPQHF.

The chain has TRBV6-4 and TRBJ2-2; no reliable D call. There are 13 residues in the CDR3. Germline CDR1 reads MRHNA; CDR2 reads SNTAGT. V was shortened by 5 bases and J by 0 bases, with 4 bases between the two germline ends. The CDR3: CASSPSNTGELFF. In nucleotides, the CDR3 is TGTGCCAGCAGTCCGTCGAACACCGGGGAGCTGTTTTTT.

The CDR3, as DNA: TGCAGTGCTAGAGGCTTAAGGGGGCGTCACTACGAGCAGTACTTC. It is translated as CSARGLRGRHYEQYF. This chain uses TRBV20-1 with TRBJ2-1, with 7 bases fitting TRBD1. The DNA end is more similar to TRBJ2-7, so the J call may be wrong. CDR3 length: 15 amino acids. Germline CDR1 DFQATT, CDR2 SNEGSKA (reference sequence).

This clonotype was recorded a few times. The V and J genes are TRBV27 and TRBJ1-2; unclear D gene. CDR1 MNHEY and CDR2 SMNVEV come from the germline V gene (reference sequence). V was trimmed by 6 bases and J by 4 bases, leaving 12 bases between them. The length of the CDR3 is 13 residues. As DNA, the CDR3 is TGTGCCAGCAGCCCCGGACTGAGCTATGGCTACACCTTC. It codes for CASSPGLSYGYTF.

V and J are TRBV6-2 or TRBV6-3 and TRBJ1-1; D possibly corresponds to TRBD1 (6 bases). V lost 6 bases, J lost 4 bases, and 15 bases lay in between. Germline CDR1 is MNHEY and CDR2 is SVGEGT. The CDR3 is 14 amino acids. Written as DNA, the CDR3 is TGTGCCAGCAGCCTACAGGGAGGGAGCACTGAAGCTTTCTTT. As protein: CASSLQGGSTEAFF.

The CDR3 DNA sequence: TGTGCCAGCAGTCCCCGGGACTCTTACACCGGGGAGCTGTTTTTT. Residues: CASSPRDSYTGELFF. The chain combines TRBV11-3 with TRBJ2-2; a possible D gene is TRBD2 (6 bases). Looked up from germline, CDR1 is SGHNT and CDR2 is YENEEA. The CDR3 extends over 15 amino acids. V was clipped by 6 bases and J by 3 bases, with 14 bases between them.

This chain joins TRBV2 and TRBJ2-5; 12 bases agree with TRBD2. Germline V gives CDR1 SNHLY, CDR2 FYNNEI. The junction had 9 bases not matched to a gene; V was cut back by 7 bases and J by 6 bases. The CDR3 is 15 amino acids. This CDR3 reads CASTPTSGSGKTQYF. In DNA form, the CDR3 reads TGTGCCAGCACTCCGACTAGCGGGAGCGGTAAGACCCAGTACTTC.

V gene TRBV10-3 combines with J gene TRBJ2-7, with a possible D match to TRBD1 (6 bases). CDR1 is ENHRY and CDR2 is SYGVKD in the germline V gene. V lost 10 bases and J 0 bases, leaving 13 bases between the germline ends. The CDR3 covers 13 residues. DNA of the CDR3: TGTGCCACAAACGGACAGAGCTCCTACGAGCAGTACTTC. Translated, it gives CATNGQSSYEQYF.

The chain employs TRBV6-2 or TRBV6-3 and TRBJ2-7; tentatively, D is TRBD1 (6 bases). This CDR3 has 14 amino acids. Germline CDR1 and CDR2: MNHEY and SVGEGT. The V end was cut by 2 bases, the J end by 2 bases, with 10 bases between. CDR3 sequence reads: CASSYGTPTYEQYF. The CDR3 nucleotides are TGTGCCAGCAGTTACGGGACACCAACCTACGAGCAGTACTTC.

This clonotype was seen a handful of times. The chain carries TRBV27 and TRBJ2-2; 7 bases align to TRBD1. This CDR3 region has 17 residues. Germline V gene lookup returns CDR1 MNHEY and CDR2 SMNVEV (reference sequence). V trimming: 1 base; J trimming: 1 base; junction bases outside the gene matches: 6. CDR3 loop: CASSLFRGQKNTGELFF. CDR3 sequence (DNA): TGTGCCAGCAGTTTATTTAGGGGACAGAAGAACACCGGGGAGCTGTTTTTT.

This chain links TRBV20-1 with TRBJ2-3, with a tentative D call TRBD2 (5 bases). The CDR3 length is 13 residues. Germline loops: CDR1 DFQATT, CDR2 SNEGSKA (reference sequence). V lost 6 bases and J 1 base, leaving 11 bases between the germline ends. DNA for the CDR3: TGCAGTGCCCTCGCCGGGGGCACAGATACGCAGTATTTT. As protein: CSALAGGTDTQYF.

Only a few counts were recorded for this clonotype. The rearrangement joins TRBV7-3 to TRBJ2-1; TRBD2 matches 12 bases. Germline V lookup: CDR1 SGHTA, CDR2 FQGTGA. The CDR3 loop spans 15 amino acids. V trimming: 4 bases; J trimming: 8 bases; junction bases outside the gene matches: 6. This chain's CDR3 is CASSSTSGSYHEQFF. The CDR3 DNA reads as TGTGCCAGCAGCTCGACTAGCGGGAGTTACCATGAGCAGTTCTTC.

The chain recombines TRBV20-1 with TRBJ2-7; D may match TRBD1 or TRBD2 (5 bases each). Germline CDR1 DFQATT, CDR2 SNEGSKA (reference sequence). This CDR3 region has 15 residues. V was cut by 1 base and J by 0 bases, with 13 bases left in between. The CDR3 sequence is CSARGERGSSYEQYF. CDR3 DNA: TGCAGTGCTAGAGGGGAGAGGGGTAGCTCCTACGAGCAGTACTTC.

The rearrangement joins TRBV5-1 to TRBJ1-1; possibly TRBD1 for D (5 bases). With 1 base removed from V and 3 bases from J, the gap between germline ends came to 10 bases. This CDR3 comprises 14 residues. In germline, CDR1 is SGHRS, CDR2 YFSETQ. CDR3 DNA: TGCGCCAGCAGCTTGAGGGGAGAGGACACTGAAGCTTTCTTT. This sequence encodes CASSLRGEDTEAFF.

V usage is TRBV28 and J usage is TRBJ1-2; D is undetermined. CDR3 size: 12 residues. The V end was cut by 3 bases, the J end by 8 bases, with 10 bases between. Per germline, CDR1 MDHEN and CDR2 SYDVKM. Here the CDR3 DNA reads TGTGCCAGCAGTTTTGGGGTAGGAGGCTACACCTTC. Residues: CASSFGVGGYTF.